This T cell receptor (beta chain) was documented in a study of cytomegalovirus exposure and HLA in healthy donors. Study observations and caveats: For cytomegalovirus status, the classifier reportedly gave diagnoses with high specificity and sensitivity. Most TCR sequences were seen very rarely across donors, but some public TCRs occurred in many.

A note on this clone: Its specificity is unknown.

Measured with immunoSEQ multiplex PCR; TCRdb has only the in-frame clones, and not every one. Of roughly 250,000 clones in the sample, roughly 89% were seen once. Sequenced material: PBMCs. This TCR derives from a woman younger than 30 in good health and CMV-seronegative.

The CDR3 DNA sequence: TGCGCCAGCAGCTACGAAGGAGGGAGAAGTTCACCCCTCCACTTT. It codes for CASSYEGGRSSPLHF. This chain uses TRBV5-1 with TRBJ1-6, with unresolved D. The germline CDR1 and CDR2 sequences are SGHRS and YFSETQ. The CDR3 runs to 15 residues. Trimming removed 3 bases at V and 9 bases at J, with 16 bases between.